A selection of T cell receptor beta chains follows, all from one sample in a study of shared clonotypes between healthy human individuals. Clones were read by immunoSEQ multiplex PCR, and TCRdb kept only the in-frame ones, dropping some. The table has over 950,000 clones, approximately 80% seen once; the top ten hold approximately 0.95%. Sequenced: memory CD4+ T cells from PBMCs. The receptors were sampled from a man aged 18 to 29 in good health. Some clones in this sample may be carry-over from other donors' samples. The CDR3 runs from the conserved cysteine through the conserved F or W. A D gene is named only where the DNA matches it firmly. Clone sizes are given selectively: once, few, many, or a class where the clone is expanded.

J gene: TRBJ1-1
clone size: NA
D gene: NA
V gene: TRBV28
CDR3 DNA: TGTGCCAGCAGTTTATCCGGCCATCCGACCACTGAAGCTTTCTTT
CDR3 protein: CASSLSGHPTTEAFF

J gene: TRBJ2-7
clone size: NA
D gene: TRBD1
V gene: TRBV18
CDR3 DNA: TGTGCCAGCTCACTTGGACAGGGCGGTTCGACCGAGCAGTACTTC
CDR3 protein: CASSLGQGGSTEQYF

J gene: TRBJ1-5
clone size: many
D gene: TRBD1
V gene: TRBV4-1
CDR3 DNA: TGCGCCAGCAGCCAACCAGGGGGGAGCAATCAGCCCCAGCATTTT
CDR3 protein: CASSQPGGSNQPQHF

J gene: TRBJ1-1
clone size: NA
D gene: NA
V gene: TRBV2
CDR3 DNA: TGTGCCAGCGGGGCCAGGGTAGTGGGCACTGAAGCTTTCTTT
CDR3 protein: CASGARVVGTEAFF

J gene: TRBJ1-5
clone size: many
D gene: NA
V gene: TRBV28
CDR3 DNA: TGTGCCAGCAGTTTATGGCTGGCAGAGACCAAGCCCCAGCATTTT
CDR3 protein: CASSLWLAETKPQHF

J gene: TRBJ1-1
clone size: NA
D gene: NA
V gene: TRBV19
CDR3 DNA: TGTGCCAGTACCCCGGTCCGAACGAACACTGAAGCTTTCTTT
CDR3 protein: CASTPVRTNTEAFF

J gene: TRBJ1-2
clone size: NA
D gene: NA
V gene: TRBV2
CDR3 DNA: TGTGCCAGCAGGTTCCGGGGGGATGGCTACACCTTC
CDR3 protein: CASRFRGDGYTF

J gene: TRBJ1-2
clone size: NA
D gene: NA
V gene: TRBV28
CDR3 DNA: TGTGCCAGCAGAGAGGGCCCCTATGGCTACACCTTC
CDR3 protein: CASREGPYGYTF

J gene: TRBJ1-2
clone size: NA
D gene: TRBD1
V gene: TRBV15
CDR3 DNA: TGTGCCACCAGCCCGGACAGGGTCGGCTACACCTTC
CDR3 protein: CATSPDRVGYTF

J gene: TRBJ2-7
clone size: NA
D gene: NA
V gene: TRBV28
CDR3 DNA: TGTGCCAGCAGTTTATCTGGTGTTTCCGAGCAGTACTTC
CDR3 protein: CASSLSGVSEQYF

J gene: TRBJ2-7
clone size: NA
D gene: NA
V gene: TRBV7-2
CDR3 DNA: TGTGCCAGCAGCTTAGCTCCAGGAGGGGACTTAACCTACGAGCAGTACTTC
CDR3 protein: CASSLAPGGDLTYEQYF

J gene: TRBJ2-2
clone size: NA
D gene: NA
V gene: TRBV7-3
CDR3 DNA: TGTGCCAGCAGCTTACGGTCGTTTACCTCCTGGGGCACCGGGGAGCTGTTTTTT
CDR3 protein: CASSLRSFTSWGTGELFF

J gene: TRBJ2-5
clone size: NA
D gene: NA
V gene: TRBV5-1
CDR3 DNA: TGCGCCAGCAGCGCCGTTGGGGTTGGGGAGACCCAGTACTTC
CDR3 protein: CASSAVGVGETQYF

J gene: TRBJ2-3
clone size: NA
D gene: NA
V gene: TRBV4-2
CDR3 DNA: TGTGCCAGCAGCCAAGTCGGCGGGGCCTTCCTCACAGATACGCAGTATTTT
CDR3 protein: CASSQVGGAFLTDTQYF

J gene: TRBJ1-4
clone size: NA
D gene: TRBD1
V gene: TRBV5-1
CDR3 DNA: TGCGCCAGCAGCTTGGCCGGGACAGTGGGCGCAGAAAAACTGTTTTTT
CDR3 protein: CASSLAGTVGAEKLFF

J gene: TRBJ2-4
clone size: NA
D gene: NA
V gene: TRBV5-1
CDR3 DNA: TGCGCCAGCAGCTTGGATCTATGGGGGGCCAAAAACATTCAGTACTTC
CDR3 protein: CASSLDLWGAKNIQYF

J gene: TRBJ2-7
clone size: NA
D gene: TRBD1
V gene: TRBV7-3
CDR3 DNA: TGTGCCACCCGGGACAGGGGTTACGAGCAGTACTTC
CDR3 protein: CATRDRGYEQYF

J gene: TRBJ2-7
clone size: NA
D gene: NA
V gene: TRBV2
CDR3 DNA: TGTGCCAGCAGGCGCCGGTTGGCAGTAGCCTACGAGCAGTACTTC
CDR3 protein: CASRRRLAVAYEQYF

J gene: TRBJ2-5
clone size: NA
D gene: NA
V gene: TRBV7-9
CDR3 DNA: TGTGCCAGCAGCTTAAATTTGGAGACCCAGTACTTC
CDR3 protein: CASSLNLETQYF

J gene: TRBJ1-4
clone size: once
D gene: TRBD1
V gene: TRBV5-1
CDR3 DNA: TGCGCCAGCAGCTTGGAGGGGGCGCCTGAAAAACTGTTTTTT
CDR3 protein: CASSLEGAPEKLFF

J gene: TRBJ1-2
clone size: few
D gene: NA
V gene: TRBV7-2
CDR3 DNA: TGTGCCAGCAGCTTATTCGACCAGGGTGGCTACACCTTC
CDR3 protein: CASSLFDQGGYTF

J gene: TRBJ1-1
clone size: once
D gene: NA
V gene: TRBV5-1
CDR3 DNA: TGCGCCAGCAGCTTGGCGACGGACACTGAAGCTTTCTTT
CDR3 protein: CASSLATDTEAFF

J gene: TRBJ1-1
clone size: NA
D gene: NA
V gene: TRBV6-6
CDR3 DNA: TGTGCCAGCAGTTACCCGAGCGGACAGACTGAAGCTTTCTTT
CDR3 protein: CASSYPSGQTEAFF

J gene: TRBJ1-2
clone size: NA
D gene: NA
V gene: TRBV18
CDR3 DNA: TGTGCCAGCTCACCGGGGACGAGCGATGGCTACACCTTC
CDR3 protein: CASSPGTSDGYTF

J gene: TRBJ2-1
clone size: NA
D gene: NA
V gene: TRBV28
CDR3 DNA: TGTGCCAGCAGTCCCGCGGGCTTAGGCTCCTACAATGAGCAGTTCTTC
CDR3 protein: CASSPAGLGSYNEQFF

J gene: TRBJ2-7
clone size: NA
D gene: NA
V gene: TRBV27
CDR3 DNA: TGTGCCAGCAGGGGGGCGCGGGGAGGCCTCCTGGGGGAGCAGTACTTC
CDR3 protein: CASRGARGGLLGEQYF

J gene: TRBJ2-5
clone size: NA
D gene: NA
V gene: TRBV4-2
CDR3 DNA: TGTGCCAGCAGCCACTCTAGCGAGGGAGAGACCCAGTACTTC
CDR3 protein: CASSHSSEGETQYF

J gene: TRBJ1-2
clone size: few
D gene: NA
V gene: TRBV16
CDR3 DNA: TGTGCCAGCAGCCAATCGAGGGATTCTGGCTACACCTTC
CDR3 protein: CASSQSRDSGYTF

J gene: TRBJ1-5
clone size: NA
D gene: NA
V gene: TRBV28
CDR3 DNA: TGTGCCAGCAGTTTATTTAGTAGCAATCAGCCCCAGCATTTT
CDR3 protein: CASSLFSSNQPQHF

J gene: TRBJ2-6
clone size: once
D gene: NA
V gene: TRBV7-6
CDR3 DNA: TGTGCCAGCAGCTTAGATCCAATTGGGGCCAACGTCCTGACTTTC
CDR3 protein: CASSLDPIGANVLTF

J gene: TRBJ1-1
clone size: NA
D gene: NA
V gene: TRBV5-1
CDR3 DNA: TGCGCCAGCTATAGGTCTCCGGGGGGGAACACTGAAGCTTTCTTT
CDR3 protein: CASYRSPGGNTEAFF